The sequence of this T cell receptor beta chain was determined in a study of blood T cell repertoires in COVID-19. Overall study context: Samples representing acute and convalescent COVID-19 were sourced from the United States, Italy and Spain. Nucleic acid was either cDNA or gDNA, and it came from T cells, B-cell-depleted T cells, or PBMCs.

Germline assignment: CDR1 SGDLS and CDR2 YYNGEE. The CDR3 has 12 residues. Trimming stripped 2 bases from V and 9 bases from J, with 11 bases between. Only one count was recorded for this clone. In the study's own analysis: Reference gene primer amplification yielded estimated nucleated cell counts. Profiling relied on immunoSEQ multiplex PCR, and the TCRdb table lists in-frame clones only, not all of them. Clone size and the V and J calls come from that table; the DNA yielded D and trimming. Here the sample spans about 130,000 clones, approximately 88% being singletons. The TCR comes from a woman younger than 45 who had recovered from COVID-19. The V call is TRBV9, the J call TRBJ1-2; tentatively, D is TRBD1 (6 bases). Input material: peripheral blood. CDR3 in DNA: TGTGCCAGCAGCGTCGAGACAGGCCGCTACACCTTC. Protein: CASSVETGRYTF. The variable domain in full, with the rest retrieved from reference TRBV9 and TRBJ1-2, is DSGVTQTPKHLITATGQRVTLRCSPRSGDLSVYWYQQSLDQGLQFLIQYYNGEERAKGNILERFSAQQFPDLHSELNLSSLELGDSALYFCASSVETGRYTFGSGTRLTVV.